This entry lists 15 T cell receptor beta chains sequenced from one sample in a study of post-analysis software for immune sequencing data (dated by TCRdb to between 2015 and 2017). Broader findings and caveats from the paper: Significantly higher frequencies in patients than in controls were found for roughly 5 TRBV segments, including TRBV5-6, TRBV5-1 and TRBV20-1.

Their antigen targets remain unknown. Library prep was done by PCR. For sequencing, an Illumina HiSeq 2500 was employed. Unique molecular identifiers were incorporated into TCR beta cDNA libraries to reduce PCR and sequencing biases. The public reads were quality trimmed at Q25 with fastp and then assembled into clones with MiXCR by TCRdb, keeping productive beta chains. CDR3 protein duplicates are merged, each entry listing the most common genes and DNA. In all, the sample holds roughly 800,000 distinct CDR3 sequences, and 25% to 30% of those were seen once. The biggest ten clones account for under 0.7% of the sample. Sequencing was carried out using blood. The origin of the receptors is a girl aged 5-17 years with multiple sclerosis.

V gene TRBV5-4 combines with J gene TRBJ2-1; D possibly matches TRBD1 or TRBD2 (5 bases each). The CDR3 runs 14 residues. Germline V lookup: CDR1 SGHNT, CDR2 YYREEE (reference sequence). V lost 8 bases, J lost 4 bases, and 16 bases lay in between. CDR3: CASTRGWGYNEQFF. In DNA, the CDR3 is TGTGCCAGTACCCGGGGCTGGGGTTACAATGAGCAGTTCTTC.

The chain couples TRBV27 to TRBJ2-1; perhaps TRBD1 as D (8 bases). Trimming left V 6 bases short and J 0 bases short, with 27 bases between. The CDR3 consists of 20 residues. CDR1 and CDR2 (germline): MNHEY, SMNVEV (reference sequence). CDR3 bases: TGTGCCAGCAGCCCCCAGGGGGGGGACAGGCTTATCGCCTCCTACAATGAGCAGTTCTTC. Translating it yields CASSPQGGDRLIASYNEQFF.

V usage is TRBV6-1 and J usage is TRBJ1-1, with 7 bases that match TRBD1. Germline V gene data show CDR1 as MNHNS and CDR2 as SASEGT. CDR3 length equals 15 residues. V lost 5 bases to trimming and J lost 1 base; unmatched junction nucleotides: 7. The CDR3 bases are TGTGCCAGCAGTTTAGAGGGGGCGGGGAACACTGAAGCTTTCTTT. Translation gives CASSLEGAGNTEAFF.

This clonotype was found a few times. The chain employs TRBV20-1 and TRBJ2-5; D possibly corresponds to TRBD2 (6 bases). Germline V lookup: CDR1 DFQATT, CDR2 SNEGSKA (reference sequence). The CDR3 sequence is 13 residues long. With 5 bases removed from V and 5 bases from J, the gap between germline ends came to 15 bases. The CDR3 bases are TGCAGTGCTGGGGCCGGGGGTCGGGAGACCCAGTACTTC. Encoded protein: CSAGAGGRETQYF.

There are many counts of this clonotype. The V and J genes are TRBV7-2 and TRBJ1-1; TRBD1 agrees at 9 bases. The CDR3 is made up of 16 amino acids. The V gene's germline CDR1 is SGHTA and CDR2 FQGNSA. J gave up 1 base and V 5 bases, and 8 bases lay outside the gene matches. The DNA of the CDR3 is TGTGCCAGCAGCCCCCGGACAGGGGAGAGGAACACTGAAGCTTTCTTT. This codes for CASSPRTGERNTEAFF.

At least ten counts were recorded for this clonotype. The chain has TRBV4-3 and TRBJ1-5; D is uncertain. This CDR3 is built from 14 residues. From germline, CDR1 is LGHNA and CDR2 YSLEER. V was cut by 0 bases and J by 1 base, with 4 bases left in between. The chain's CDR3 is CASSQELSNQPQHF. The CDR3 DNA reads TGCGCCAGCAGCCAAGAACTGAGCAATCAGCCCCAGCATTTT.

The chain links TRBV7-9 to TRBJ2-5; TRBD1 or TRBD2 may be the D gene (6 bases each). Trimming took 5 bases from V and 11 from J, leaving 24 bases between them. Germline-derived CDR1 and CDR2 are SEHNR and FQNEAQ (reference sequence). This CDR3 is built from 15 residues. The CDR3 nucleotides read TGTGCCAGCAGCCCAGCCCGGGGGCGTGGCCATGAGCAGTACTTC. This gives the protein CASSPARGRGHEQYF.

In this sample, this clonotype turned up a few times. The CDR3 protein is CASSQVGLTLTEAFF. CDR3 nucleotides: TGCGCCAGCAGCCAGGTGGGACTTACACTCACTGAAGCTTTCTTT. The V and J genes are TRBV4-1 and TRBJ1-1, with D possibly TRBD1 on 5 matching bases. V lost 3 bases and J lost 4, with 15 bases in between. CDR3 length equals 15 residues. Germline loops: CDR1 MGHRA, CDR2 YSYEKL.

The chain is built from TRBV10-3 and TRBJ1-6, with D perhaps matching TRBD1 (6 bases). The germline gives CDR1 ENHRY, CDR2 SYGVKD. The CDR3 spans 14 residues. Trimming stripped 6 bases from V and 7 bases from J, with 13 bases between. The CDR3 reads CAIRDSAANSPLHF. The CDR3 region has the DNA TGTGCCATCAGGGACAGCGCGGCGAATTCACCCCTCCACTTT.

The chain joins TRBV7-2 to TRBJ2-3; maybe TRBD2 (6 bases). The CDR3 length is 18 residues. The germline V gene encodes CDR1 SGHTA and CDR2 FQGNSA. V lost 3 bases to trimming and J lost 2 bases, with 21 bases between them. The CDR3: CASSLAMGLDFTTDTQYF. The CDR3 DNA follows: TGTGCCAGCAGCTTGGCAATGGGACTCGACTTTACCACAGATACGCAGTATTTT.

V is TRBV20-1 and J is TRBJ2-7; no firm D call. The CDR3 consists of 15 residues. Germline V lookup: CDR1 DFQATT, CDR2 SNEGSKA (reference sequence). Trimming pared 0 bases from V and 5 bases from J, leaving 17 bases between. DNA of the CDR3: TGCAGTGCTAGAGATTGGCTGCCGGCAAGGGACGAGCAGTACTTC. It encodes CSARDWLPARDEQYF.

This clonotype has a handful of counts. The chain uses TRBV10-3 and TRBJ2-7; 7 bases line up with TRBD1. Germline-derived CDR1 and CDR2 are ENHRY and SYGVKD. V lost 3 bases and J lost 2; bases outside the gene matches: 1. The CDR3 has 13 residues. DNA of the CDR3: TGTGCCATCAGTGAACAGGGGACCTACGAGCAGTACTTC. This sequence encodes CAISEQGTYEQYF.

This clonotype was seen only a few times. This chain uses TRBV6-4 with TRBJ2-3; no clear D. CDR1 and CDR2 from the germline V gene are MRHNA and SNTAGT. V lost 6 bases and J 4 bases, leaving 20 bases between the germline ends. This CDR3 comprises 16 residues. CDR3 region: CASSNSPSWVADTQYF. The CDR3, as DNA: TGTGCCAGCAGCAATTCACCCTCTTGGGTAGCAGATACGCAGTATTTT.

This chain uses TRBV20-1 with TRBJ2-5; tentative D call: TRBD2 (5 bases). The CDR3 totals 12 residues. Trimming stripped 3 bases from V and 4 bases from J, with 9 bases between. Germline CDR1 reads DFQATT; CDR2 reads SNEGSKA (reference sequence). CDR3 sequence: CSASLEGETQYF. The CDR3 DNA sequence: TGCAGTGCTAGTCTTGAGGGAGAGACCCAGTACTTC.

This clonotype was detected a few times. The chain is built from TRBV6-2 or TRBV6-3 and TRBJ2-1; D possibly corresponds to TRBD2 (6 bases). V shed 2 bases and J shed 9 bases, with 14 bases lying between them. Germline CDR1 MNHEY, CDR2 SVGEGT. CDR3 size: 14 residues. This chain's CDR3 is CASSYPRDRSEQFF. CDR3 bases: TGTGCCAGCAGTTACCCGCGGGATCGGAGTGAGCAGTTCTTC.